A selection of T cell receptor beta chains follows, all from one sample in a study of blood T cell repertoires in COVID-19. The protocol was immunoSEQ multiplex PCR, while the TCRdb copy is restricted to in-frame clones and leaves out a portion. The sample has hundreds of thousands of clones, approximately 83% seen once. The specimen was peripheral blood. The source is a woman aged 30 to 39 who had recovered from COVID-19. The CDR3 runs from the conserved cysteine through the conserved F or W. Each record gives: V gene, J gene, clone size, CDR3 protein. The listing skips clone size in some rows; elsewhere it reads once, few, many or a size class.

v_gene: TRBV6-5; j_gene: TRBJ1-1; abundance: -; CDR3aa: CASRETGGVTEAFF
v_gene: TRBV7-9; j_gene: TRBJ1-2; abundance: -; CDR3aa: CASSGPSRSNYGYTF
v_gene: TRBV5-1; j_gene: TRBJ1-2; abundance: -; CDR3aa: CASSSSWDSLQGYTF
v_gene: TRBV19; j_gene: TRBJ2-6; abundance: -; CDR3aa: CASSRTSGSFGANVLTF
v_gene: TRBV9; j_gene: TRBJ2-7; abundance: -; CDR3aa: CASSEGGVADSYEQYF
v_gene: TRBV7-3; j_gene: TRBJ2-1; abundance: -; CDR3aa: CASRLNLLGDNEQFF
v_gene: TRBV6-5; j_gene: TRBJ1-2; abundance: -; CDR3aa: CASSRKTFGYTF
v_gene: TRBV29-1; j_gene: TRBJ1-1; abundance: -; CDR3aa: CSVGGGEAFF
v_gene: TRBV12-5; j_gene: TRBJ2-1; abundance: once; CDR3aa: CASGLVKGAPGNEQFF
v_gene: TRBV7-2; j_gene: TRBJ2-7; abundance: few; CDR3aa: CASSLGRGGRSYEQYF
v_gene: TRBV6-1; j_gene: TRBJ2-5; abundance: -; CDR3aa: CASSVGPLAGLQETQYF
v_gene: TRBV13; j_gene: TRBJ1-6; abundance: -; CDR3aa: CASSLRTLPSPLHF
v_gene: TRBV5-6; j_gene: TRBJ2-7; abundance: -; CDR3aa: CASSFDRSTYEQYF
v_gene: TRBV15; j_gene: TRBJ2-7; abundance: -; CDR3aa: CATSRGPNRGRAGEQYF
v_gene: TRBV5-6; j_gene: TRBJ2-1; abundance: -; CDR3aa: CASSLGDRVYNEQFF
v_gene: TRBV19; j_gene: TRBJ1-2; abundance: -; CDR3aa: CASSIEDRVYGYTF
v_gene: TRBV7-9; j_gene: TRBJ2-5; abundance: -; CDR3aa: CASSEERGTYQGTQYF
v_gene: TRBV5-1; j_gene: TRBJ2-6; abundance: -; CDR3aa: CASSQTGVGANVLTF
v_gene: TRBV18; j_gene: TRBJ2-2; abundance: -; CDR3aa: CASSPNPRAAGGELFF
v_gene: TRBV2; j_gene: TRBJ1-2; abundance: few; CDR3aa: CASSEGPNYGYTF
v_gene: TRBV14; j_gene: TRBJ2-3; abundance: -; CDR3aa: CASSFQRHTQYF
v_gene: TRBV9; j_gene: TRBJ2-7; abundance: few; CDR3aa: CASSRDSYEQYF
v_gene: TRBV11-2; j_gene: TRBJ2-7; abundance: -; CDR3aa: CASSLRRTGYEQYF
v_gene: TRBV19; j_gene: TRBJ2-1; abundance: -; CDR3aa: CASSIGLGEGGEQFF
v_gene: TRBV3-1/TRBV3-2; j_gene: TRBJ2-1; abundance: once; CDR3aa: CASSQGFGLAGGKGEQFF
v_gene: TRBV28; j_gene: TRBJ1-2; abundance: once; CDR3aa: CASSFAGLRSGYTF
v_gene: TRBV19; j_gene: TRBJ1-6; abundance: -; CDR3aa: CASSSGTKDSPLHF
v_gene: TRBV5-4; j_gene: TRBJ2-4; abundance: -; CDR3aa: CASSEPTRDNNIQYF
v_gene: TRBV15; j_gene: TRBJ1-6; abundance: few; CDR3aa: CATSRDKGAPLHF
v_gene: TRBV6-5; j_gene: TRBJ1-2; abundance: -; CDR3aa: CASSYGTGGMGYTF
v_gene: TRBV24-1; j_gene: TRBJ2-1; abundance: -; CDR3aa: CATREGTYNEQFF
v_gene: TRBV6-2/TRBV6-3; j_gene: TRBJ2-7; abundance: once; CDR3aa: CASSYSGSRYEQYF
v_gene: TRBV5-4; j_gene: TRBJ1-2; abundance: -; CDR3aa: CASSLRAGSNYGYTF
v_gene: TRBV4-2; j_gene: TRBJ1-1; abundance: -; CDR3aa: CASSPDRGLNTEAFF
v_gene: TRBV6-5; j_gene: TRBJ2-2; abundance: -; CDR3aa: CASSYYRSTGELFF
v_gene: TRBV28; j_gene: TRBJ1-1; abundance: -; CDR3aa: CASSLTRGRTEAFF
v_gene: TRBV7-3; j_gene: TRBJ2-7; abundance: -; CDR3aa: CASSSIRYSEQYF
v_gene: TRBV3-1/TRBV3-2; j_gene: TRBJ2-4; abundance: -; CDR3aa: CASSQVTSGVNIQYF
v_gene: TRBV5-1; j_gene: TRBJ2-2; abundance: -; CDR3aa: CASSLRVAGAATKGELFF
v_gene: TRBV24-1; j_gene: TRBJ2-2; abundance: -; CDR3aa: CATSDPPGGTGELFF
v_gene: TRBV7-6; j_gene: TRBJ2-7; abundance: -; CDR3aa: CASSAQGPPGGEQYF
v_gene: TRBV11-2; j_gene: TRBJ2-7; abundance: -; CDR3aa: CASSRSGGAEYEQYF
v_gene: TRBV6-5; j_gene: TRBJ2-7; abundance: -; CDR3aa: CASSSGDRVYEQYF
v_gene: TRBV29-1; j_gene: TRBJ2-1; abundance: -; CDR3aa: CSVGRGGYLNEQFF
v_gene: TRBV7-2; j_gene: TRBJ1-1; abundance: many; CDR3aa: CASTPGQGYTEAFF